The T cell receptor beta chain under discussion was sequenced for a study of cytomegalovirus exposure and HLA in healthy donors. Study-wide results and caveats: The study flagged around 160 TCR beta chains as cytomegalovirus-associated.

Assay used: immunoSEQ multiplex PCR; TCRdb lists only in-frame clones, some missing. The sample lists approximately 150,000 clones; less than 95% were seen once. A word on this clone: No antigen is known for it.

This clonotype was sampled from a woman younger than 30 in good health and CMV-seropositive. The specimen was PBMCs.

CDR3 sequence (DNA): TGTGCCAGCGGCCGGGGGTCGTTGACGGGCACAGATACGCAGTATTTT. It is translated as CASGRGSLTGTDTQYF. The chain joins TRBV28 to TRBJ2-3; TRBD2 might be the D (6 bases). V was trimmed by 8 bases and J by 1 base, leaving 19 bases between them. This CDR3 has 16 amino acids. Per germline, CDR1 MDHEN and CDR2 SYDVKM.